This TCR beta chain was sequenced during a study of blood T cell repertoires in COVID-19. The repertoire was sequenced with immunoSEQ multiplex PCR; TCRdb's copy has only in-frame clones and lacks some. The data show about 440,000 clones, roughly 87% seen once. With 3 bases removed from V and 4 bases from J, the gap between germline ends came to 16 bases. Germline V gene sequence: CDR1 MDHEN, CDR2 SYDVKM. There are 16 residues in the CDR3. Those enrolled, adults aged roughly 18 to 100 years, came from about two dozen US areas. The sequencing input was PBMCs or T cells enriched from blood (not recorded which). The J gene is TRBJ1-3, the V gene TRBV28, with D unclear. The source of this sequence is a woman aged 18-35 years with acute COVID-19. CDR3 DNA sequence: TGTGCCAGCAGTTTCCGTTCAAATGGCCACGGAAACACCATATATTTT. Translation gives CASSFRSNGHGNTIYF.